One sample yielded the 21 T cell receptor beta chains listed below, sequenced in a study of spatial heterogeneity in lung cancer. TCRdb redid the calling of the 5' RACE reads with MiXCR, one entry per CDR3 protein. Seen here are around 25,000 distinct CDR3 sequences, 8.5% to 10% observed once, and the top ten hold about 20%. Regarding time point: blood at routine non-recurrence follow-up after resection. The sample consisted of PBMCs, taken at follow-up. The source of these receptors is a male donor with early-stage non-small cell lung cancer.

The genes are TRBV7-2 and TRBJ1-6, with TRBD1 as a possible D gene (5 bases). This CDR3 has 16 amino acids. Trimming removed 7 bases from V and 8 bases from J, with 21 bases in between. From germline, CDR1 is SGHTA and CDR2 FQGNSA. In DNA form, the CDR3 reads TGTGCCAGCACTAGCAGGGCGAGTACTTTGGATTCACCCCTCCACTTT. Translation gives CASTSRASTLDSPLHF.

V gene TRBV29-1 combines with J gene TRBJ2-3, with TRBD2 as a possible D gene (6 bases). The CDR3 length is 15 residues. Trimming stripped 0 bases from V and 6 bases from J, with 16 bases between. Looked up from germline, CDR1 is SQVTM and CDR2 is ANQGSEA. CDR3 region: CSVEEGRREIDTQYF. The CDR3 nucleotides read TGCAGCGTTGAAGAGGGCCGGAGGGAGATCGATACGCAGTATTTT.

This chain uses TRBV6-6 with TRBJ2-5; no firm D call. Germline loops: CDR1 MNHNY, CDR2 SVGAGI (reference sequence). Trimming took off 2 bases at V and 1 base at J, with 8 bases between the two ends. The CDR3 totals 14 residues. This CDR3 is CASSYGASQETQYF. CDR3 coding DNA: TGTGCCAGCAGTTACGGAGCCAGCCAAGAGACCCAGTACTTC.

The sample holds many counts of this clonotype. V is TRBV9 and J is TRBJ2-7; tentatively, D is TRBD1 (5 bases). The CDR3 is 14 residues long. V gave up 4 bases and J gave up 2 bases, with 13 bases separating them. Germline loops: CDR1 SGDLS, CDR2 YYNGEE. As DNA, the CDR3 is TGTGCCAGCAGCCCTCAAGGGGTTCCCTACGAGCAGTACTTC. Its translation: CASSPQGVPYEQYF.

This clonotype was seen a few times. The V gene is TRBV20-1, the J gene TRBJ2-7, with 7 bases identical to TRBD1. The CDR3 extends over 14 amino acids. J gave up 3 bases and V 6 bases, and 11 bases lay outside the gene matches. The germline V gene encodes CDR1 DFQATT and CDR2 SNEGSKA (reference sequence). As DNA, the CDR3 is TGCAGTGCCGAGAGACAGGGATACTACTACGAGCAGTACTTC. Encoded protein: CSAERQGYYYEQYF.

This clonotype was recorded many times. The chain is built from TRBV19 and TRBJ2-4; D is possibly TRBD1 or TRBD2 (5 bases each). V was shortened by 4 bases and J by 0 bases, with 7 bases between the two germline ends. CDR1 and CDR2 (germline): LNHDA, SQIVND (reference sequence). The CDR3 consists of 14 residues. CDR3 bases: TGTGCCAGTAGTAGGGGGTTAGCCAAAAACATTCAGTACTTC. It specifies CASSRGLAKNIQYF.

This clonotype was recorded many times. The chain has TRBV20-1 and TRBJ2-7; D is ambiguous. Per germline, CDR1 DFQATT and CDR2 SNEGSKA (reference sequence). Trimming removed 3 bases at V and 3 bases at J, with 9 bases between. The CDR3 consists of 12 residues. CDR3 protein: CSARWAGYEQYF. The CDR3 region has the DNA TGCAGTGCTAGGTGGGCAGGCTACGAGCAGTACTTC.

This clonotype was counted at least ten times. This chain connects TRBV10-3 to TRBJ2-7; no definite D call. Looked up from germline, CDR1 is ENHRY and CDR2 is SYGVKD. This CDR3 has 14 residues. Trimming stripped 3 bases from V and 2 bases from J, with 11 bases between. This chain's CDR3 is CAISDRVGTYEQYF. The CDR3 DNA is TGTGCCATCAGTGATCGGGTAGGCACCTACGAGCAGTACTTC.

The CDR3 coding sequence is TGTGCCAGCAGTTCGACAGGGGCCGGAGCTTTCTTT. Its protein is CASSSTGAGAFF. The rearrangement links TRBV7-9 to TRBJ1-1; 8 nucleotides line up with TRBD1. V shed 6 bases and J 10 bases; nucleotides not matched to a gene: 7. The CDR3 spans 12 residues. The germline V gene encodes CDR1 SEHNR and CDR2 FQNEAQ (reference sequence). The variable domain in full, completed from reference TRBV7-9 and TRBJ1-1, reads DTGVSQNPRHKITKRGQNVTFRCDPISEHNRLYWYRQTLGQGPEFLTYFQNEAQLEKSRLLSDRFSAERPKGSFSTLEIQRTEQGDSAMYLCASSSTGAGAFFGQGTRLTVV.

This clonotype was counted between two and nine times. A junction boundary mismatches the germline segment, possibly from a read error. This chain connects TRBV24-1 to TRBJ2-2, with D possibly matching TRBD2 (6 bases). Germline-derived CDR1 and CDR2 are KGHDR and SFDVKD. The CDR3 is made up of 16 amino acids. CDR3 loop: CATSGLQWGETGELFF. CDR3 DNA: TGTGCCACCAGTGGTTTGCAATGGGGGGAAACCGGGGAGCTGTTTTTT.

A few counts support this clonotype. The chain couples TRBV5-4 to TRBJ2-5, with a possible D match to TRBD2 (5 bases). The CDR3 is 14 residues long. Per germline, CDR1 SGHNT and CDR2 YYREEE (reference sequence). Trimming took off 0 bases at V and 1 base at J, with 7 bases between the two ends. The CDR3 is CASSLVGSQETQYF. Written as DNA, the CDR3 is TGTGCCAGCAGCTTGGTGGGGAGCCAAGAGACCCAGTACTTC.

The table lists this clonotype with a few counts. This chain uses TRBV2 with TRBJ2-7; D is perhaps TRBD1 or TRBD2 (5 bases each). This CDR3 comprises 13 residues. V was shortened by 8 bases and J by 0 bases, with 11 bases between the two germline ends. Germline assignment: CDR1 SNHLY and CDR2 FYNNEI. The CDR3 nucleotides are TGTGCCAGCGCCTGGGACGACTCCTACGAGCAGTACTTC. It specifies CASAWDDSYEQYF.

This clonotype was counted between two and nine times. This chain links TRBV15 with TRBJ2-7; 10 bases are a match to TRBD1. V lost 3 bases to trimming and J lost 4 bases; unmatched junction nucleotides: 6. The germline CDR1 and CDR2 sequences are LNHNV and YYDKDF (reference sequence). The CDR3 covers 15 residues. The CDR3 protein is CATSSPGTGDYEQYF. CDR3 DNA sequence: TGTGCCACCAGCAGTCCCGGGACAGGGGATTACGAGCAGTACTTC.

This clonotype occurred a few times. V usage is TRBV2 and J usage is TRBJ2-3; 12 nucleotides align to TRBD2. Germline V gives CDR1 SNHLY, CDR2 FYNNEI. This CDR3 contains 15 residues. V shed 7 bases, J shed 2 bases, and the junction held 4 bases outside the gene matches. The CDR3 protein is CASISSGGATDTQYF. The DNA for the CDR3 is TGTGCCAGCATTTCTAGCGGGGGGGCCACAGATACGCAGTATTTT. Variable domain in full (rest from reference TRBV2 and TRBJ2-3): EPEVTQTPSHQVTQMGQEVILRCVPISNHLYFYWYRQILGQKVEFLVSFYNNEISEKSEIFDDQFSVERPDGSNFTLKIRSTKLEDSAMYFCASISSGGATDTQYFGPGTRLTVL.

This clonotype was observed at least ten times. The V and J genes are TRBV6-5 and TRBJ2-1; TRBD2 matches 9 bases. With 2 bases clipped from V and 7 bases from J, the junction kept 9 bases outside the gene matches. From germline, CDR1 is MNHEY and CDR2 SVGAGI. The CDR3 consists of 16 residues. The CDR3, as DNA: TGTGCCAGCAGTTACCGTGGGCGGGGGGGCCGAAATGAGCAGTTCTTC. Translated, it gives CASSYRGRGGRNEQFF.

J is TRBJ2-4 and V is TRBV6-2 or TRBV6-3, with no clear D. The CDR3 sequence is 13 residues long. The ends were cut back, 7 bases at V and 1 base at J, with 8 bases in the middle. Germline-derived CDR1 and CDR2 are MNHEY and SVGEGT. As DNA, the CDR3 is TGTGCCAGCACCTACCGGGCCAAAAACATTCAGTACTTC. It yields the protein CASTYRAKNIQYF.

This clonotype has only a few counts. CDR3 DNA: TGTGCCAGCAGTTCGACAGGGAACAATGAGCAGTTCTTC. It translates to CASSSTGNNEQFF. V gene TRBV28 combines with J gene TRBJ2-1; 7 bases align to TRBD1. The CDR3 consists of 13 residues. Germline CDR1 and CDR2: MDHEN and SYDVKM. J gave up 5 bases and V 4 bases, and 2 bases lay outside the gene matches.

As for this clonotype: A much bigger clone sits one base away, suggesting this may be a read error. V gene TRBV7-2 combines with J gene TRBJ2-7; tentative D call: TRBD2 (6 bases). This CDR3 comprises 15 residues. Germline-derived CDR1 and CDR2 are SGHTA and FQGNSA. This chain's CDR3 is CANSPARGVTYEQYF. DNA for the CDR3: TGTGCCAACAGCCCCGCTCGCGGGGTGACCTACGAGCAGTACTTC.

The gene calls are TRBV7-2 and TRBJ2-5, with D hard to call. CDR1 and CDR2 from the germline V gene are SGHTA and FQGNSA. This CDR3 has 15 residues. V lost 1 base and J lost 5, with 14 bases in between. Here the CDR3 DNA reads TGTGCCAGCAGCTTAGTGCCTCTAAGGGCTGAGACCCAGTACTTC. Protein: CASSLVPLRAETQYF.

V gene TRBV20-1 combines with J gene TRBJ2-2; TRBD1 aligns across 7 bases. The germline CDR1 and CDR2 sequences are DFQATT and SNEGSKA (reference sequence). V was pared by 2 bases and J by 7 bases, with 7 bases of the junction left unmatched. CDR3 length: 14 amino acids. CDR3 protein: CSARSAGGDGELFF. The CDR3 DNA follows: TGCAGTGCTAGATCAGCAGGGGGAGACGGGGAGCTGTTTTTT.

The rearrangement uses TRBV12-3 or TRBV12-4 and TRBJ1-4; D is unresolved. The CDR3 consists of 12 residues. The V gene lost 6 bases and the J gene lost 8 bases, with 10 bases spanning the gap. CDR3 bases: TGTGCCAGCAGCGAAACACAAGAAAAACTGTTTTTT. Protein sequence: CASSETQEKLFF.